The text below deals with one T cell receptor beta chain. Antigen unknown. Trimming removed 5 bases from V and 5 bases from J, with 19 bases in between. CDR3 length: 17 residues. CDR1 and CDR2 from the germline V gene are SGHTA and FQGNSA. TCRB transcripts that were expressed got sequenced, as all of the isolated RNA had been reverse transcribed. TCRdb's copy holds only in-frame clones and misses some; the assay was immunoSEQ multiplex PCR. There are more than 300,000 clones in the sample; roughly a tenth occur only once, and 0.6% lies in the top ten. The data are from a study of beta chain features in type 1 diabetes. Broader study findings: For Type 1 diabetes patients, all four CD4+ subsets carried TCRB CDR3s that were moderately but significantly shorter. VDJ junctions in type 1 diabetes patients carried more deletions and fewer insertions.

This TCR was recovered from a man younger than 45 with type 1 diabetes. The V gene is TRBV7-2, the J gene TRBJ1-6; D perhaps matches TRBD1 (6 bases). Material for sequencing was central memory CD4+ T cells from blood. The CDR3: CASSQGWGGLNNSPLHF. In DNA, the CDR3 is TGTGCCAGCAGCCAGGGGTGGGGAGGGCTCAATAATTCACCCCTCCACTTT.